What follows are 8 T cell receptor beta chains derived from one specimen sequenced in a study of blood T cell repertoires in COVID-19. Clones were read by immunoSEQ multiplex PCR, and TCRdb kept only the in-frame ones, dropping some. The sample yields fewer than 350,000 clones, 75% to 90% seen once. The sequenced material came from peripheral blood. The receptors originated from a man aged 35 to 55 with acute or convalescent COVID-19.

This clone was seen once. The chain joins TRBV7-2 to TRBJ1-1; 9 bases line up with TRBD1. CDR3 length: 14 amino acids. V lost 5 bases and J lost 7; bases outside the gene matches: 8. Germline-derived CDR1 and CDR2 are SGHTA and FQGNSA. The CDR3 reads CASSPGTGRIEAFF. The DNA of the CDR3 is TGTGCCAGCAGCCCGGGGACAGGGAGGATTGAAGCTTTCTTT.

The gene calls are TRBV15 and TRBJ2-1, with 7 bases fitting TRBD2. J lost 8 bases, V lost 0 bases, and 7 bases had no gene match. Looked up from germline, CDR1 is LNHNV and CDR2 is YYDKDF (reference sequence). The CDR3 consists of 15 residues. The CDR3 nucleotides read TGTGCCACCAGCAGAGATGTCTCTAGCGGTGATGAGCAGTTCTTC. Translating gives CATSRDVSSGDEQFF. Supplemented by reference TRBV15 and TRBJ2-1, the full variable domain reads DAMVIQNPRYQVTQFGKPVTLSCSQTLNHNVMYWYQQKSSQAPKLLFHYYDKDFNNEADTPDNFQSRRPNTSFCFLDIRSPGLGDTAMYLCATSRDVSSGDEQFFGPGTRLTVL.

The chain's CDR3 is CASSTTGMGGYTF. In DNA, the CDR3 is TGTGCCAGCAGTACCACAGGGATGGGGGGCTACACCTTC. The chain joins TRBV12-3 or TRBV12-4 to TRBJ1-2, with D possibly matching TRBD1 (6 bases). Trimming removed 5 bases from V and 8 bases from J, with 15 bases in between. This CDR3 spans 13 amino acids.

The chain is built from TRBV10-3 and TRBJ1-3; D may be TRBD1 (5 bases). The CDR3 is 12 amino acids. Trimming removed 9 bases from V and 4 bases from J, with 10 bases in between. The V gene's germline CDR1 is ENHRY and CDR2 SYGVKD. The CDR3 loop reads CAIGTTGNTIYF. The CDR3 nucleotides are TGTGCCATTGGGACTACGGGAAACACCATATATTTT.

The chain couples TRBV4-2 to TRBJ2-1; TRBD2 might be the D (6 bases). Germline assignment: CDR1 LGHNA and CDR2 YNFKEQ. The CDR3 loop spans 14 amino acids. Trimming removed 4 bases from V and 7 bases from J, with 14 bases in between. CDR3 coding DNA: TGTGCCAGCAGCCCGGGACTGTTGGGAAATGAGCAGTTCTTC. It specifies CASSPGLLGNEQFF.

This sequence joins TRBV5-6 and TRBJ1-2; no clear D gene. The ends were cut back, 1 base at V and 8 bases at J, with 15 bases in the middle. This CDR3 contains 14 residues. The germline gives CDR1 SGHDT, CDR2 YYEEEE. The CDR3 spells CASSLPTRESGYTF. CDR3 DNA: TGTGCCAGCAGCTTGCCCACAAGGGAGAGCGGCTACACCTTC.

The gene calls are TRBV29-1 and TRBJ1-1; D not resolved. Germline values: CDR1 SQVTM, CDR2 ANQGSEA. With 4 bases removed from V and 3 bases from J, the gap between germline ends came to 9 bases. The CDR3 loop spans 12 amino acids. The CDR3 loop is CSVGTKYTEAFF. CDR3 sequence (DNA): TGCAGCGTTGGTACAAAGTACACTGAAGCTTTCTTT.

The rearrangement uses TRBV5-6 and TRBJ2-2, with no clear D. With 4 bases removed from V and 4 bases from J, the gap between germline ends came to 8 bases. From germline, CDR1 is SGHDT and CDR2 YYEEEE. This CDR3 comprises 13 residues. The CDR3, as DNA: TGTGCCAGCAGCACCAGGTTCACCGGGGAGCTGTTTTTT. It codes for CASSTRFTGELFF.